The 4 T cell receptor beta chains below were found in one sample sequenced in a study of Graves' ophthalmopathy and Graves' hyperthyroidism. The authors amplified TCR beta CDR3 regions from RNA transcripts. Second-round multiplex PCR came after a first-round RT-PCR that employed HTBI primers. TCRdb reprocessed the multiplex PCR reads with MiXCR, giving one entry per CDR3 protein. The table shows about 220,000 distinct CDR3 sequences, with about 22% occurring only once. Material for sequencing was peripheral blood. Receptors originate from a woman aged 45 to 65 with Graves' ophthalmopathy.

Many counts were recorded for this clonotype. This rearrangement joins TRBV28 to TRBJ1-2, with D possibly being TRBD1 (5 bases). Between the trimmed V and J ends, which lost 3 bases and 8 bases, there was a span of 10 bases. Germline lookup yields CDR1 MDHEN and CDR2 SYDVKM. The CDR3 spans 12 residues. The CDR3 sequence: CASSFQGWGYTF. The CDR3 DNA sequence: TGTGCCAGCAGTTTCCAGGGCTGGGGCTACACCTTC.

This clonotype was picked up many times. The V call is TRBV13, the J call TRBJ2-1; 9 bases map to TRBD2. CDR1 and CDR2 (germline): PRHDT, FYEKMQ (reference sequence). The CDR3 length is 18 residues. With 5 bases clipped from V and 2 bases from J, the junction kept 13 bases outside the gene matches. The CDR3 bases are TGTGCCAGCAGCCCCCGACTAGCGGTAAAGATCCCCTACAATGAGCAGTTCTTC. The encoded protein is CASSPRLAVKIPYNEQFF.

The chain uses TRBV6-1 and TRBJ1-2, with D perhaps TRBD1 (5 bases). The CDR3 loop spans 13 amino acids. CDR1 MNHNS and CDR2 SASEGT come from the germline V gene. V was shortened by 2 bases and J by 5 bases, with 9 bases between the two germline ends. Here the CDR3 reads CASSEQGTYGYTF. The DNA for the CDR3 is TGTGCCAGCAGTGAACAGGGAACGTATGGCTACACCTTC.

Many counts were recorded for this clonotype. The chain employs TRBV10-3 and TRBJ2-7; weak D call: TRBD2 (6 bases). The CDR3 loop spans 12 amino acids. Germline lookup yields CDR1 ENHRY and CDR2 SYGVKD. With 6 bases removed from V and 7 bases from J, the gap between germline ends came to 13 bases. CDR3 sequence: CAISAGGREQYF. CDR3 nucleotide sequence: TGTGCCATCAGCGCCGGAGGGCGGGAGCAGTACTTC.